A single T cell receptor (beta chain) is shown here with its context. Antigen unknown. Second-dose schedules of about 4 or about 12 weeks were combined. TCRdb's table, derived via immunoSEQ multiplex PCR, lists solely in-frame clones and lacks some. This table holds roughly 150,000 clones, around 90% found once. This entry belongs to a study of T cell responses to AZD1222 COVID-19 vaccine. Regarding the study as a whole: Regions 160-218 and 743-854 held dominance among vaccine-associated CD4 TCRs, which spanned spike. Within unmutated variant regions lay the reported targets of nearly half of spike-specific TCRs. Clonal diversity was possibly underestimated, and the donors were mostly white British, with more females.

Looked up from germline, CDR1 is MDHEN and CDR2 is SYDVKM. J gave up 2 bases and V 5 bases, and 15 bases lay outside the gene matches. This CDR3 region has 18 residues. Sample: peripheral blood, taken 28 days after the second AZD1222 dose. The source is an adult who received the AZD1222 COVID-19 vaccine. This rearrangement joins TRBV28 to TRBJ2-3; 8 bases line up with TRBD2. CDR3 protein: CASSLSQGLGKLTDTQYF. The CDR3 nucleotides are TGTGCCAGCAGTCTCTCCCAGGGACTAGGGAAACTCACAGATACGCAGTATTTT.